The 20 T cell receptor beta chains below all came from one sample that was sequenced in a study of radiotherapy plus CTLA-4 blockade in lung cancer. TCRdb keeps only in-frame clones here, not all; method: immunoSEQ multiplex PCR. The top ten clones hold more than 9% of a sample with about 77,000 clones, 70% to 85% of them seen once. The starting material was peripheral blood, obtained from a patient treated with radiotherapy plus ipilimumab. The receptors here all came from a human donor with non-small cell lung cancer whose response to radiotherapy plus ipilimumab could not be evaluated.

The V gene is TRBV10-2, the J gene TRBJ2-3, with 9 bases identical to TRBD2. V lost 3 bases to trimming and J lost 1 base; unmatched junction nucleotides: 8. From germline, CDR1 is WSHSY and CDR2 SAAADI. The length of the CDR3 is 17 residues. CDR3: CASSETLERGGTDTQYF. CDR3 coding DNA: TGCGCCAGCAGTGAAACTCTGGAGCGGGGGGGCACAGATACGCAGTATTTT.

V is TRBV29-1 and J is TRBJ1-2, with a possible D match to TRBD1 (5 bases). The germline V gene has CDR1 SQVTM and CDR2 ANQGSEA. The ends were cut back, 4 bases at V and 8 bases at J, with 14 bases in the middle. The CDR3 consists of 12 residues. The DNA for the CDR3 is TGCAGCGTTGTCGGGGGTCGAGGGGGCTACACCTTC. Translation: CSVVGGRGGYTF. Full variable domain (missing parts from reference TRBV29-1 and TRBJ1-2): SAVISQKPSRDICQRGTSLTIQCQVDSQVTMMFWYRQQPGQSLTLIATANQGSEATYESGFVIDKFPISRPNLTFSTLTVSNMSPEDSSIYLCSVVGGRGGYTFGSGTRLTVV.

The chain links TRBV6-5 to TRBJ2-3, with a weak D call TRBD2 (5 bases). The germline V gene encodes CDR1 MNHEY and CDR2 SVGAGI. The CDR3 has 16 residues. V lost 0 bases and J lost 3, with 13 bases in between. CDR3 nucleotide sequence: TGTGCCAGCAGTTACTCGGGGTTGGGAGATACAGATACGCAGTATTTT. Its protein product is CASSYSGLGDTDTQYF.

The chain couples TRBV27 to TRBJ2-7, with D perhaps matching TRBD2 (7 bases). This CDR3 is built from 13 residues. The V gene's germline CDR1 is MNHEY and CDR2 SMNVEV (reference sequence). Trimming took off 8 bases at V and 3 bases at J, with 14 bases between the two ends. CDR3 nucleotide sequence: TGTGCCAGCCGACTAGGGGGGGGCTACGAGCAGTACTTC. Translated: CASRLGGGYEQYF.

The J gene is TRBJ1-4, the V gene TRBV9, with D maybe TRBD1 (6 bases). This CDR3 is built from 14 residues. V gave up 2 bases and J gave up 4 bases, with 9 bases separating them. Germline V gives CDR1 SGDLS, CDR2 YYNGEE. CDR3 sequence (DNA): TGTGCCAGCAGCGTGAGGACAGTTAATGAAAAACTGTTTTTT. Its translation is CASSVRTVNEKLFF.

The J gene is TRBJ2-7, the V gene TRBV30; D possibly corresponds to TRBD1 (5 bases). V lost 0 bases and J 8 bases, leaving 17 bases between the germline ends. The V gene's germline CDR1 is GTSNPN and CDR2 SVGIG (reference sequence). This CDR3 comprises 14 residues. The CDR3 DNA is TGTGCCTGGAGTGTACGGCAGGGTGTGGTGCAGCAGTACTTC. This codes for CAWSVRQGVVQQYF. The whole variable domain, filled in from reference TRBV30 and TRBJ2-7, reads SQTIHQWPATLVQPVGSPLSLECTVEGTSNPNLYWYRQAAGRGLQLLFYSVGIGQISSEVPQNLSASRPQDRQFILSSKKLLLSDSGFYLCAWSVRQGVVQQYFGPGTRLTVT.

The chain's CDR3 is CASSVSSGLYNEQFF. CDR3 sequence (DNA): TGTGCCAGCAGCGTATCTAGCGGACTATACAATGAGCAGTTCTTC. V usage is TRBV9 and J usage is TRBJ2-1; 7 positions agree with TRBD2. The trim removed 1 base at V and 4 bases at J, leaving 5 bases unmatched. Germline values: CDR1 SGDLS, CDR2 YYNGEE. The CDR3 runs 15 residues.

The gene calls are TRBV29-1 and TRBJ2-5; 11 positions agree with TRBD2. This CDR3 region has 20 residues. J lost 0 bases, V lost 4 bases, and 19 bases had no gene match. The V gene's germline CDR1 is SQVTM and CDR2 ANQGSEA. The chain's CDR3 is CSVGRGRGSGRAGYQETQYF. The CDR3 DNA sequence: TGCAGCGTTGGAAGGGGGCGAGGTAGCGGGAGGGCGGGGTACCAAGAGACCCAGTACTTC.

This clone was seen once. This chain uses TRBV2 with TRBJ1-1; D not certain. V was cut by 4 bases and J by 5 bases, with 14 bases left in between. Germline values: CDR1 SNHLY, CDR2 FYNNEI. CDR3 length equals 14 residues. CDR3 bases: TGTGCCAGCAGTGTTTTTGAGGGTTGGACTGAAGCTTTCTTT. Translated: CASSVFEGWTEAFF.

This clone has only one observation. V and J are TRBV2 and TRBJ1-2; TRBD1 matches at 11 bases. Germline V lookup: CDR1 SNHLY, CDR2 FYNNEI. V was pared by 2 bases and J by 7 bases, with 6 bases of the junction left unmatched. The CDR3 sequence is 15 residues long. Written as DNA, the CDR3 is TGTGCCAGCAGTGAAATCAGGGACAGGGGGTCTGGCTACACCTTC. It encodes CASSEIRDRGSGYTF.

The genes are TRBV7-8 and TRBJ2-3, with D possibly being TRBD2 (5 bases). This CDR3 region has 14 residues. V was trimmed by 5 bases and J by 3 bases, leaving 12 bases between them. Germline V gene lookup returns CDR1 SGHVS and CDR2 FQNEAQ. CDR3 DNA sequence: TGTGCCAGCAGCGCCGGGGTTTGGACAGATACGCAGTATTTT. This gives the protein CASSAGVWTDTQYF.

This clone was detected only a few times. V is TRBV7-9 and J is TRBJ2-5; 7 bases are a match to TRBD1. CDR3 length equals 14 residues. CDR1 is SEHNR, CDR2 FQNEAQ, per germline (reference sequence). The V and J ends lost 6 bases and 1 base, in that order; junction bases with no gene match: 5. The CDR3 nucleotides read TGTGCCAGCAGAACCGGGACAGCCCAAGAGACCCAGTACTTC. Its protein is CASRTGTAQETQYF.

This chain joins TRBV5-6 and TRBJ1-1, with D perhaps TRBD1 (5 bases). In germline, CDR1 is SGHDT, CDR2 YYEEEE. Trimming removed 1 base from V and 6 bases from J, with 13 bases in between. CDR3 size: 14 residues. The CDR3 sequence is CASSLISGRAEAFF. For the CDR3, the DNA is TGTGCCAGCAGCTTGATCTCAGGGCGCGCTGAAGCTTTCTTT.

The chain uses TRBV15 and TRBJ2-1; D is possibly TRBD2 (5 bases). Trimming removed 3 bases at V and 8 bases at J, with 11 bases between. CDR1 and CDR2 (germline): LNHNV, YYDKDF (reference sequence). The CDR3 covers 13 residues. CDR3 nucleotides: TGTGCCACCAGCAGGGCTAGCTATTATGAGCAGTTCTTC. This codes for CATSRASYYEQFF.

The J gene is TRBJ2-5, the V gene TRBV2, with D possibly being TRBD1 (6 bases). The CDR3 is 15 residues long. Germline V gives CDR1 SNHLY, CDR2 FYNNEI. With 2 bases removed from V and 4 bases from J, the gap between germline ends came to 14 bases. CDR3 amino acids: CASSEIQQGAETQYF. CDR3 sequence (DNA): TGTGCCAGCAGTGAAATCCAACAGGGTGCAGAGACCCAGTACTTC.

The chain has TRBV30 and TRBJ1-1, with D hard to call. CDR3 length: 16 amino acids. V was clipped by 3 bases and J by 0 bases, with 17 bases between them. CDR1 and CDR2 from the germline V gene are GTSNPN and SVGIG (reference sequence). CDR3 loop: CAWRRPWAALNTEAFF. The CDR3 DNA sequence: TGTGCCTGGAGGAGACCCTGGGCAGCTTTGAACACTGAAGCTTTCTTT.

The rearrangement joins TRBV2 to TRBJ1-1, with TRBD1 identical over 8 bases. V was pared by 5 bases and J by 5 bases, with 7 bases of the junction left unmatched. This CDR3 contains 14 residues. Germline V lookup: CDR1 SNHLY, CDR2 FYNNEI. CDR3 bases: TGTGCCAGCAGTAAAGGACAGGGTCGGACTGAAGCTTTCTTT. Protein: CASSKGQGRTEAFF.

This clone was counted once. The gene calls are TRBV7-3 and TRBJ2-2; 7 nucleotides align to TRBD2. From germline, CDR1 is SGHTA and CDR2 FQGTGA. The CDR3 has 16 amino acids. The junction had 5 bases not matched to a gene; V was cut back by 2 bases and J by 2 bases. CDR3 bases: TGTGCCAGCAGCTTACCCGGGACTACCAACACCGGGGAGCTGTTTTTT. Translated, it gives CASSLPGTTNTGELFF. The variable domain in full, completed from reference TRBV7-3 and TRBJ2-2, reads GAGVSQTPSNKVTEKGKYVELRCDPISGHTALYWYRQSLGQGPEFLIYFQGTGAADDSGLPNDRFFAVRPEGSVSTLKIQRTERGDSAVYLCASSLPGTTNTGELFFGEGSRLTVL.

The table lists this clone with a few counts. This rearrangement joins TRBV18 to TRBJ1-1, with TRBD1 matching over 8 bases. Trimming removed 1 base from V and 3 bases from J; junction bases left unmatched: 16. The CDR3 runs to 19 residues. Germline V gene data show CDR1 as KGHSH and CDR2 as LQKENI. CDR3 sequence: CASSPLFRAGGQRDTEAFF. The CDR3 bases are TGTGCCAGCTCACCACTTTTTCGGGCAGGGGGCCAGCGGGACACTGAAGCTTTCTTT.

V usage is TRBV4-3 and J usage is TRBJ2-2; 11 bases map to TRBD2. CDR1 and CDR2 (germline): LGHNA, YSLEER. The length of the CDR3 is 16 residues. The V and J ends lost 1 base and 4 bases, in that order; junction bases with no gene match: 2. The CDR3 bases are TGCGCCAGCAGCCAAGTAGCGGGGGGGCCCACCGGGGAGCTGTTTTTT. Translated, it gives CASSQVAGGPTGELFF.